The next 15 T cell receptor beta chains were all read from a single sample in a study of blood T cell repertoires in COVID-19. The protocol was immunoSEQ multiplex PCR, while the TCRdb copy is restricted to in-frame clones and leaves out a portion. The profile shows around 70,000 clones, 88% of them singletons. The sequencing sample was made of peripheral blood. The receptors derive from a human donor in a cohort sampled during active COVID-19.

This chain joins TRBV30 and TRBJ2-1, with a possible D match to TRBD1 (6 bases). Trimming pared 3 bases from V and 4 bases from J, leaving 19 bases between. The CDR3 totals 16 residues. From germline, CDR1 is GTSNPN and CDR2 SVGIG (reference sequence). CDR3 nucleotides: TGTGCCTGGAGCCGGGGACACCACGACGGGTACAATGAGCAGTTCTTC. It translates to CAWSRGHHDGYNEQFF.

For the CDR3, the DNA is TGTGCCAGCAGTTACCTTAGCGGGGGCCCGGGGGAGACCCAGTACTTC. Its protein is CASSYLSGGPGETQYF. The J gene is TRBJ2-5, the V gene TRBV6-2 or TRBV6-3, with TRBD2 matching over 9 bases. This CDR3 has 16 amino acids. In germline, CDR1 is MNHEY, CDR2 SVGEGT. J was trimmed by 5 bases and V by 2 bases; bases with no gene match: 9.

The chain has TRBV18 and TRBJ2-1; 7 bases agree with TRBD1. V gave up 3 bases and J gave up 6 bases; unmatched junction bases: 2. This CDR3 is 13 amino acids long. CDR1 is KGHSH, CDR2 LQKENI, per germline. DNA of the CDR3: TGTGCCAGCTCACCGGGACAGTCCAATGAGCAGTTCTTC. Translated: CASSPGQSNEQFF. The whole variable domain, filled in from reference TRBV18 and TRBJ2-1, reads NAGVMQNPRHLVRRRGQEARLRCSPMKGHSHVYWYRQLPEEGLKFMVYLQKENIIDESGMPKERFSAEFPKEGPSILRIQQVVRGDSAAYFCASSPGQSNEQFFGPGTRLTVL.

J is TRBJ2-7 and V is TRBV19; 11 bases map to TRBD1. Germline V gives CDR1 LNHDA, CDR2 SQIVND (reference sequence). The CDR3 has 15 residues. Germline trimming cut 8 bases from V and 9 bases from J; bases unmatched to any gene: 15. CDR3 nucleotides: TGTGCCAGTTCTCCCGGGACAGGGGGTGGGGATCGGCAGTACTTC. The encoded protein is CASSPGTGGGDRQYF.

The gene calls are TRBV5-1 and TRBJ2-1; 15 bases align to TRBD2. This CDR3 contains 21 residues. Per the germline V gene, CDR1 is SGHRS and CDR2 is YFSETQ. Germline trimming cut 1 base from V and 0 bases from J; bases unmatched to any gene: 11. This CDR3 reads CASSLIGTSGGSTSSYNEQFF. The CDR3 DNA sequence: TGCGCCAGCAGCTTGATAGGGACTAGCGGGGGGTCGACGAGCTCCTACAATGAGCAGTTCTTC. Together with reference TRBV5-1 and TRBJ2-1, the CDR3 gives the full variable domain: KAGVTQTPRYLIKTRGQQVTLSCSPISGHRSVSWYQQTPGQGLQFLFEYFSETQRNKGNFPGRFSGRQFSNSRSEMNVSTLELGDSALYLCASSLIGTSGGSTSSYNEQFFGPGTRLTVL.

The chain carries TRBV4-2 and TRBJ2-1, with a possible D match to TRBD1 (5 bases). This CDR3 comprises 16 residues. Germline CDR1 and CDR2: LGHNA and YNFKEQ. V was cut by 0 bases and J by 0 bases, with 9 bases left in between. CDR3 protein: CASSQDGRGSYNEQFF. Here the CDR3 DNA reads TGTGCCAGCAGCCAAGATGGTAGGGGCTCCTACAATGAGCAGTTCTTC.

This clone came up once. V gene TRBV7-9 combines with J gene TRBJ2-2; unclear D gene. Trimming removed 3 bases from V and 0 bases from J, with 8 bases in between. The CDR3 contains 15 residues. Germline V gene data show CDR1 as SEHNR and CDR2 as FQNEAQ (reference sequence). CDR3 bases: TGTGCCAGCAGCTTCGGCGAGGCGAACACCGGGGAGCTGTTTTTT. Protein product: CASSFGEANTGELFF.

The chain uses TRBV5-1 and TRBJ2-5; 14 positions agree with TRBD2. V lost 4 bases to trimming and J lost 4 bases; unmatched junction nucleotides: 15. Per germline, CDR1 SGHRS and CDR2 YFSETQ. The CDR3 sequence is 19 residues long. The CDR3 loop is CASSPPRGLAGARGETQYF. The CDR3 nucleotides are TGCGCCAGCAGCCCGCCCCGGGGACTAGCGGGGGCCCGGGGAGAGACCCAGTACTTC.

The chain couples TRBV4-2 to TRBJ1-1; 7 bases line up with TRBD1. CDR1 is LGHNA, CDR2 YNFKEQ, per germline. There are 14 residues in the CDR3. The V segment lost 3 bases and the J segment 0 bases; nucleotides outside the gene matches: 1. The CDR3 reads CASSQGTVNTEAFF. CDR3 nucleotides: TGTGCCAGCAGCCAGGGGACAGTGAACACTGAAGCTTTCTTT.

This chain joins TRBV28 and TRBJ2-5; 10 nucleotides line up with TRBD1. With V trimmed by 6 bases and J by 1 base, 5 bases remained unmatched. The CDR3 loop spans 15 amino acids. The germline CDR1 and CDR2 sequences are MDHEN and SYDVKM. The CDR3 region is CASSPGTGVQETQYF. For the CDR3, the DNA is TGTGCCAGCAGCCCCGGGACAGGGGTCCAAGAGACCCAGTACTTC.

The chain links TRBV10-3 to TRBJ1-1, with D tentatively TRBD1 (5 bases). The CDR3 spans 15 residues. With 2 bases removed from V and 3 bases from J, the gap between germline ends came to 13 bases. CDR1 and CDR2 from the germline V gene are ENHRY and SYGVKD. CDR3 nucleotides: TGTGCCATCAGTGAGAACCCCGGGGGGGACACTGAAGCTTTCTTT. Protein product: CAISENPGGDTEAFF.

V usage is TRBV6-5 and J usage is TRBJ2-2; 11 bases line up with TRBD1. V shed 4 bases and J 6 bases; nucleotides not matched to a gene: 4. In germline, CDR1 is MNHEY, CDR2 SVGAGI. The length of the CDR3 is 15 residues. The CDR3 reads CASSWTGGLSGELFF. The DNA of the CDR3 is TGTGCCAGCAGTTGGACAGGGGGCTTATCCGGGGAGCTGTTTTTT.

Only a few counts were recorded for this clone. V usage is TRBV3-1 (or the pseudogene TRBV3-2) and J usage is TRBJ1-2; D not resolved. Between the trimmed V and J ends, which lost 0 bases and 8 bases, there was a span of 10 bases. CDR1 is LGHDT, CDR2 YNNKEL, per germline (reference sequence). This CDR3 spans 13 amino acids. CDR3 sequence (DNA): TGTGCCAGCAGCCAAGATATGGCAGGAGGCTACACCTTC. Amino acid sequence: CASSQDMAGGYTF.

J is TRBJ2-3 and V is TRBV15; 7 bases are a match to TRBD2. Germline V gene data show CDR1 as LNHNV and CDR2 as YYDKDF (reference sequence). CDR3 length equals 17 residues. After removal of 5 bases from V and 2 bases from J, the junction contained 13 bases not matched to a gene. The CDR3 protein is CATSRQGLEQFTDTQYF. CDR3 coding DNA: TGTGCCACCAGCCGACAAGGACTAGAGCAATTCACAGATACGCAGTATTTT.

A single count supports this clone. The chain is built from TRBV5-4 and TRBJ1-2, with D perhaps matching TRBD1 (6 bases). The V end lost 9 bases, the J end lost 1 base, and 7 bases lay between the germline ends. The CDR3 runs 11 residues. In germline, CDR1 is SGHNT, CDR2 YYREEE (reference sequence). CDR3 amino acids: CATGVNYGYTF. CDR3 nucleotide sequence: TGTGCCACAGGGGTTAACTATGGCTACACCTTC.